Included here is one TCR beta chain sequence, with context. Its antigen is currently unknown. The source of the sample is a study of blood T cells in healthy people across ages. The study, taken as a whole, reports: The long-lived group displayed more naive CD4+ cells, plus higher diversity, than the aged donors did.

Healthy Caucasians from Russia aged roughly 6 to 90 served as donors. Germline values: CDR1 MNHNS, CDR2 SASEGT. The V end lost 1 base, the J end lost 5 bases, and 9 bases lay between the germline ends. This CDR3 spans 15 amino acids. A sample-barcoded 5' primer and a J-beta primer mix were used in a second PCR of roughly 6 to 11 cycles. TCRdb re-derived calls from the 5' RACE reads in MiXCR, one entry per CDR3 protein. This table has roughly 1,800,000 distinct CDR3 sequences, 49% appearing once. The TCR was taken from a woman aged 40 to 50 in good health. Material for sequencing was blood. The chain carries TRBV6-1 and TRBJ1-6; D is ambiguous. The CDR3 here is CASSEVRTNNSPLHF. The DNA for the CDR3 is TGTGCCAGCAGTGAAGTTAGGACCAATAATTCACCCCTCCACTTT.